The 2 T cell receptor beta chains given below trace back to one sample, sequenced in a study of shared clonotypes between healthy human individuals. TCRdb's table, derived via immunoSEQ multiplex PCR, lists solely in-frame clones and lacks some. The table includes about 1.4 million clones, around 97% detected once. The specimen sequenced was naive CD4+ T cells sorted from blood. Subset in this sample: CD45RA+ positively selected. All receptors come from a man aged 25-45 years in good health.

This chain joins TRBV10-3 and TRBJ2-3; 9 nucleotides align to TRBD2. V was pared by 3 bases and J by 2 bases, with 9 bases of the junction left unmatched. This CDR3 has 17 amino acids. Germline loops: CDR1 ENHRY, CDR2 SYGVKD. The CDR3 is CAISEIAGVSTTDTQYF. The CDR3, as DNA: TGTGCCATCAGTGAAATAGCGGGAGTATCGACCACAGATACGCAGTATTTT.

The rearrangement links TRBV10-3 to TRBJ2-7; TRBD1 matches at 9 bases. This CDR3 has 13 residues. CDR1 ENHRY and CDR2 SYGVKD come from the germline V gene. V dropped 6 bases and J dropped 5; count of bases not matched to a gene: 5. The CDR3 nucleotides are TGTGCCATCAGGACCCGGACAGGGGACGAGCAGTACTTC. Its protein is CAIRTRTGDEQYF.